This is a list of T cell receptor beta chains from one sample in a study of early T cells in non-severe SARS-CoV-2 infection. MiXCR, run by TCRdb on the 5' RACE reads, gives a single entry per CDR3 protein. The sample shows around 70,000 distinct CDR3 sequences, around 10% of them seen only once. Sequencing was performed on whole blood. These receptors all come from an adult who was a healthcare worker with PCR-confirmed SARS-CoV-2 infection or an uninfected control (not recorded which). CDR3s include the opening cysteine and the closing phenylalanine or tryptophan. D genes are given only for firm matches. Clone size is stated in some rows and not others, as once, few, many or a class when expanded.

D: .
size: .
J: TRBJ2-1
V: TRBV9
CDR3: CASSVDGLAGNEQFF
DNA: TGTGCCAGCAGCGTAGATGGGCTAGCAGGCAATGAGCAGTTCTTC

D: TRBD2
size: few
J: TRBJ2-7
V: TRBV7-9
CDR3: CASSRPSGSPYEQYF
DNA: TGTGCCAGCAGCCGTCCTAGCGGGAGTCCCTACGAGCAGTACTTC

D: .
size: many
J: TRBJ1-5
V: TRBV2
CDR3: CASSVRGSNQPQHF
DNA: TGTGCCAGCAGTGTTCGGGGAAGCAATCAGCCCCAGCATTTT

D: TRBD1
size: .
J: TRBJ2-7
V: TRBV28
CDR3: CASNPTGGPYEQYF
DNA: TGTGCCAGCAATCCTACAGGGGGCCCCTACGAGCAGTACTTC

D: .
size: many
J: TRBJ2-1
V: TRBV7-6
CDR3: CASSFTGPTEQFF
DNA: TGTGCCAGCAGCTTTACCGGTCCAACTGAGCAGTTCTTC

D: .
size: .
J: TRBJ1-1
V: TRBV11-2
CDR3: CASSLGLGLNTEAFF
DNA: TGTGCCAGCAGCTTGGGGCTGGGGTTGAACACTGAAGCTTTCTTT

D: .
size: .
J: TRBJ2-2
V: TRBV2
CDR3: CVSSKGYAGELFF
DNA: TGTGTCAGCAGTAAGGGGTACGCCGGGGAGCTGTTTTTT

D: .
size: many
J: TRBJ2-3
V: TRBV27
CDR3: CASSYSGEGSDTQYF
DNA: TGTGCCAGCAGTTATTCCGGTGAGGGCTCAGATACGCAGTATTTT

D: .
size: few
J: TRBJ2-1
V: TRBV12-3/TRBV12-4
CDR3: CASRPDRAYNEQFF
DNA: TGTGCCAGCAGACCCGACAGAGCCTACAATGAGCAGTTCTTC

D: .
size: .
J: TRBJ1-4
V: TRBV20-1
CDR3: CSARDGRENEKLFF
DNA: TGCAGTGCTAGAGATGGGCGGGAAAATGAAAAACTGTTTTTT

D: .
size: few
J: TRBJ2-1
V: TRBV5-1
CDR3: CASSLQGQSYNEQFF
DNA: TGCGCCAGCAGCTTACAAGGACAGTCATACAATGAGCAGTTCTTC

D: .
size: few
J: TRBJ1-5
V: TRBV30
CDR3: CAWSVGPSNQPQHF
DNA: TGTGCCTGGAGTGTGGGACCCAGCAATCAGCCCCAGCATTTT

D: .
size: few
J: TRBJ1-5
V: TRBV12-3/TRBV12-4
CDR3: CASRERESNQPQHF
DNA: TGTGCCAGCCGCGAGAGGGAAAGCAATCAGCCCCAGCATTTT

D: TRBD2
size: .
J: TRBJ2-5
V: TRBV10-2
CDR3: CASSRLAGGKETQYF
DNA: TGCGCCAGCAGCAGACTAGCGGGAGGGAAAGAGACCCAGTACTTC

D: TRBD2
size: few
J: TRBJ2-2
V: TRBV6-1
CDR3: CASRTEKRLAGGFANTGELFF
DNA: TGTGCCAGCAGGACCGAGAAAAGACTAGCGGGAGGGTTCGCGAACACCGGGGAGCTGTTTTTT

D: .
size: many
J: TRBJ1-5
V: TRBV20-1
CDR3: CSTRTGRGSFMDQPQHF
DNA: TGCAGTACCCGTACGGGGAGGGGGTCTTTCATGGATCAGCCCCAGCATTTT

D: .
size: many
J: TRBJ1-2
V: TRBV5-1
CDR3: CASSLDTISPYGYTF
DNA: TGCGCCAGCAGCTTGGACACGATAAGTCCATATGGCTACACCTTC

D: .
size: .
J: TRBJ1-2
V: TRBV30
CDR3: CAWSEGTTTLNYGYTF
DNA: TGTGCCTGGAGTGAAGGGACGACTACTCTGAACTATGGCTACACCTTC

D: .
size: many
J: TRBJ2-7
V: TRBV10-3
CDR3: CAIRDDSRSDEQYF
DNA: TGTGCCATCAGGGACGACTCCCGTAGCGACGAGCAGTACTTC

D: TRBD2
size: .
J: TRBJ2-7
V: TRBV20-1
CDR3: CSATSGGTYEQYF
DNA: TGCAGTGCTACTAGCGGGGGAACCTACGAGCAGTACTTC

D: .
size: .
J: TRBJ2-5
V: TRBV2
CDR3: CASREQGVGETQYF
DNA: TGTGCCAGCCGGGAGCAGGGGGTCGGGGAGACCCAGTACTTC

D: .
size: .
J: TRBJ2-1
V: TRBV12-3/TRBV12-4
CDR3: CASSPHRAYNEQFF
DNA: TGTGCCAGCAGTCCCCACAGAGCCTACAATGAGCAGTTCTTC

D: .
size: many
J: TRBJ2-3
V: TRBV7-6
CDR3: CASSPGRVGTDTQYF
DNA: TGTGCCAGCAGCCCCGGGCGGGTCGGGACAGATACGCAGTATTTT

D: TRBD1
size: many
J: TRBJ2-5
V: TRBV2
CDR3: CASSSHTGAGETQYF
DNA: TGTGCCAGCAGTTCACATACAGGGGCAGGAGAGACCCAGTACTTC

D: .
size: many
J: TRBJ2-5
V: TRBV12-3/TRBV12-4
CDR3: CASRSTGFQETQYF
DNA: TGTGCCAGCAGGTCAACAGGGTTCCAAGAGACCCAGTACTTC